Following are 12 T cell receptor beta chains from one sample sequenced in a study of blood T cell repertoires in COVID-19 (dated by TCRdb to 2018 to 2020). Libraries were constructed by the immunoSEQ multiplex PCR assay. In its TCRdb copy, this immuneACCESS table keeps in-frame sequences only and misses some clones. Where compared with another copy, unresolved V genes explain less than half of these, and the others have no known cause. The sample contains approximately 170,000 clones, more than 80% of them found a single time. The ten largest account for about a tenth of the sample. Sequencing input: peripheral blood. The receptors shown here come from a human donor in a cohort sampled during active COVID-19.

This clone has only one observation. This sequence joins TRBV3-1 (or the pseudogene TRBV3-2) and TRBJ2-5; 8 nucleotides match TRBD2. V lost 4 bases to trimming and J lost 4 bases; unmatched junction nucleotides: 17. This CDR3 spans 18 amino acids. Germline CDR1 LGHDT, CDR2 YNNKEL (reference sequence). CDR3 nucleotides: TGTGCCAGCAGCCGGAGATCGGGAGGGGGGGCTTTGAGAGAGACCCAGTACTTC. It encodes CASSRRSGGGALRETQYF.

The chain joins TRBV7-9 to TRBJ1-2; D is possibly TRBD1 (5 bases). The germline V gene encodes CDR1 SEHNR and CDR2 FQNEAQ (reference sequence). CDR3 size: 16 residues. V dropped 5 bases and J dropped 2 bases, with 18 bases sitting between them. CDR3 amino acids: CASSRNRPLLNYGYTF. The CDR3 DNA follows: TGTGCCAGCAGCCGTAACAGGCCGCTACTAAACTATGGCTACACCTTC.

This chain uses TRBV3-1 (or the pseudogene TRBV3-2) with TRBJ2-2, with D possibly TRBD2 on 6 matching bases. The CDR3 extends over 15 amino acids. V shed 4 bases and J shed 5 bases, with 14 bases lying between them. Germline CDR1 is LGHDT and CDR2 is YNNKEL (reference sequence). The CDR3 DNA follows: TGTGCCAGCAGCCCCACCGGGGGTCGGACCGGGGAGCTGTTTTTT. Amino acids: CASSPTGGRTGELFF.

The chain recombines TRBV5-1 with TRBJ2-1; the match to TRBD2 covers 8 bases. The CDR3 has 16 amino acids. Germline trimming cut 0 bases from V and 6 bases from J; bases unmatched to any gene: 8. Germline V gene sequence: CDR1 SGHRS, CDR2 YFSETQ. As DNA, the CDR3 is TGCGCCAGCAGCTTGGCCGTACTAGCGGACACCAATGAGCAGTTCTTC. Amino acids: CASSLAVLADTNEQFF.

The chain carries TRBV11-1 and TRBJ2-5; D uncertain. Trimming pared 0 bases from V and 5 bases from J, leaving 16 bases between. The germline V gene encodes CDR1 SGHAT and CDR2 FQDESV (reference sequence). This CDR3 region has 16 residues. The CDR3 nucleotides read TGTGCCAGCAGCTTAGCCCCAACAGCAGCCTTGGAGACCCAGTACTTC. Translated: CASSLAPTAALETQYF.

The V call is TRBV5-1, the J call TRBJ2-7; the D gene is possibly TRBD2 (5 bases). CDR3 length: 16 residues. Germline CDR1 SGHRS, CDR2 YFSETQ. V was pared by 5 bases and J by 1 base, with 19 bases between. CDR3 sequence (DNA): TGCGCCAGCAGGGTCCTAGGGAGTTCCGATTCCTACGAGCAGTACTTC. Protein: CASRVLGSSDSYEQYF.

The chain employs TRBV7-8 and TRBJ2-6; 7 bases match TRBD1. Germline trimming cut 4 bases from V and 0 bases from J; bases unmatched to any gene: 6. The CDR3 consists of 17 residues. The V gene's germline CDR1 is SGHVS and CDR2 FQNEAQ. CDR3 nucleotides: TGTGCCAGCAGCTCTGGGACAGTCCGCTCTGGGGCCAACGTCCTGACTTTC. Encoded protein: CASSSGTVRSGANVLTF. The full variable domain, its missing parts supplied by reference TRBV7-8 and TRBJ2-6, is GAGVSQSPRYKVAKRGQDVALRCDPISGHVSLFWYQQALGQGPEFLTYFQNEAQLDKSGLPSDRFFAERPEGSVSTLKIQRTQQEDSAVYLCASSSGTVRSGANVLTFGAGSRLTVL.

The CDR3 is CASSQDDRGQETQYF. DNA for the CDR3: TGCGCCAGCAGCCAAGATGACAGGGGGCAAGAGACCCAGTACTTC. The gene calls are TRBV4-1 and TRBJ2-5; 9 bases agree with TRBD1. The CDR3 sequence is 15 residues long. Germline V gene lookup returns CDR1 MGHRA and CDR2 YSYEKL. Unmatched junction bases numbered 1, after V lost 0 bases and J lost 2 bases.

This clone was picked up one time. V usage is TRBV7-9 and J usage is TRBJ1-2, with a possible D match to TRBD1 (5 bases). Germline lookup yields CDR1 SEHNR and CDR2 FQNEAQ (reference sequence). The CDR3 runs to 14 residues. Trimming left V 0 bases short and J 2 bases short, with 7 bases between. CDR3 sequence reads: CASSLASGNYGYTF. CDR3 bases: TGTGCCAGCAGCTTAGCTTCAGGGAACTATGGCTACACCTTC. Using reference TRBV7-9 and TRBJ1-2 for the parts outside the CDR3, the full variable domain is DTGVSQNPRHKITKRGQNVTFRCDPISEHNRLYWYRQTLGQGPEFLTYFQNEAQLEKSRLLSDRFSAERPKGSFSTLEIQRTEQGDSAMYLCASSLASGNYGYTFGSGTRLTVV.

V is TRBV6-2 or TRBV6-3 and J is TRBJ1-1; 9 positions agree with TRBD1. With V trimmed by 5 bases and J by 2 bases, 12 bases remained unmatched. This CDR3 has 17 amino acids. From germline, CDR1 is MNHEY and CDR2 SVGEGT. The CDR3 DNA is TGTGCCAGCAGTAAGATAAACCGGGACAGGGAAAACACTGAAGCTTTCTTT. Translated, it gives CASSKINRDRENTEAFF.

For the CDR3, the DNA is TGTGCCAGCAGGGGCGGGACAGGGGGCTCTGGAAACACCATATATTTT. Its protein is CASRGGTGGSGNTIYF. The V and J genes are TRBV6-6 and TRBJ1-3, with 11 bases lining up with TRBD1. The CDR3 spans 16 residues. Germline loops: CDR1 MNHNY, CDR2 SVGAGI (reference sequence). V lost 6 bases and J lost 0; bases outside the gene matches: 4.

This clone was picked up one time. The chain uses TRBV30 and TRBJ2-1, with a possible D match to TRBD2 (6 bases). The ends were cut back, 0 bases at V and 3 bases at J, with 18 bases in the middle. Germline V gives CDR1 GTSNPN, CDR2 SVGIG (reference sequence). The CDR3 runs 17 residues. CDR3 in amino acids: CAWSVLEGGMVYNEQFF. The CDR3 bases are TGTGCCTGGAGTGTACTTGAGGGCGGGATGGTCTACAATGAGCAGTTCTTC.